This T cell receptor (beta chain) was documented in a study of control samples from healthy donors and cancer patients (dated by TCRdb to 2020 to 2021). The CDR3 numbers 14 residues from cysteine through phenylalanine. Only CDR3 DNA is held: 42 bases, read in frame from base 1. The germline V gene encodes CDR1 SQVTM and CDR2 ANQGSEA. Trimming removed 5 bases from V and 6 bases from J, leaving 19 bases between the germline ends. This clone appeared once. Its antigen is currently not known. Base qualities are not at hand, and no much larger clone is one base apart. The library was produced with the immunoSEQ multiplex PCR assay. As stored in TCRdb, this immuneACCESS dataset retains in-frame rearrangements with V and J assigned. A fraction of the clones does not appear; measured against another copy, unresolved V genes explain less than half of the discrepancy, and the remainder lacks a known reason. The sample profile shows fewer than 70,000 clones; 84% of them were found once. The top ten constitute 2.9% of the sample.

Sequencing was carried out using PBMCs. The origin of this receptor is a woman aged 45-65 years with lung cancer. Recombination linked TRBV29-1 to TRBJ1-2; no confident D gene assignment can be made. The CDR3 amino acid sequence is: CSVLSQTYGDGYTF. The DNA is TGCAGCGTTCTCTCCCAAACATACGGGGATGGCTACACCTTC.